This T cell receptor beta chain was identified in a study of blood T cell repertoires in COVID-19. The CDR3 spans 13 residues. Between the trimmed V and J ends, which lost 10 bases and 5 bases, there was a span of 12 bases. Germline loops: CDR1 MNHEY, CDR2 SVGAGI. This table comes from immunoSEQ multiplex PCR, and its TCRdb copy is limited to in-frame clones, with some not included. This table holds 200,000 to 250,000 clones, roughly 90% found once. The sequenced sample consisted of peripheral blood. The receptor comes from a man aged 25-45 years who had recovered from COVID-19. The genes are TRBV6-5 and TRBJ1-6; D not certain. The CDR3 sequence: CATENRNNSPLHF. CDR3 nucleotides: TGTGCCACCGAAAACAGAAATAATTCACCCCTCCACTTT.